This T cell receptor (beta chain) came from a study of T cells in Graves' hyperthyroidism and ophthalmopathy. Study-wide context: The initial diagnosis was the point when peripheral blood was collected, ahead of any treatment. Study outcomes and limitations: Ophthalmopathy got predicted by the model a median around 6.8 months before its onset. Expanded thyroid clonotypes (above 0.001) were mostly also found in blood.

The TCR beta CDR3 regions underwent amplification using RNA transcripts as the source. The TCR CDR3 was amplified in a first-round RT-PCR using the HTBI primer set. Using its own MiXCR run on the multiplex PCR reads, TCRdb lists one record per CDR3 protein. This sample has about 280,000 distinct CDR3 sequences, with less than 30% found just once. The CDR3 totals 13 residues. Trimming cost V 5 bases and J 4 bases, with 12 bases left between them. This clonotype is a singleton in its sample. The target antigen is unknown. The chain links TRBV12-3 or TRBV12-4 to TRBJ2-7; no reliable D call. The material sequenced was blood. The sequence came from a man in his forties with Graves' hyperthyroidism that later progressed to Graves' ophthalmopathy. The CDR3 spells CASSPGRKYEQYF. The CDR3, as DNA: TGTGCCAGCAGTCCCGGACGGAAGTACGAGCAGTACTTC.